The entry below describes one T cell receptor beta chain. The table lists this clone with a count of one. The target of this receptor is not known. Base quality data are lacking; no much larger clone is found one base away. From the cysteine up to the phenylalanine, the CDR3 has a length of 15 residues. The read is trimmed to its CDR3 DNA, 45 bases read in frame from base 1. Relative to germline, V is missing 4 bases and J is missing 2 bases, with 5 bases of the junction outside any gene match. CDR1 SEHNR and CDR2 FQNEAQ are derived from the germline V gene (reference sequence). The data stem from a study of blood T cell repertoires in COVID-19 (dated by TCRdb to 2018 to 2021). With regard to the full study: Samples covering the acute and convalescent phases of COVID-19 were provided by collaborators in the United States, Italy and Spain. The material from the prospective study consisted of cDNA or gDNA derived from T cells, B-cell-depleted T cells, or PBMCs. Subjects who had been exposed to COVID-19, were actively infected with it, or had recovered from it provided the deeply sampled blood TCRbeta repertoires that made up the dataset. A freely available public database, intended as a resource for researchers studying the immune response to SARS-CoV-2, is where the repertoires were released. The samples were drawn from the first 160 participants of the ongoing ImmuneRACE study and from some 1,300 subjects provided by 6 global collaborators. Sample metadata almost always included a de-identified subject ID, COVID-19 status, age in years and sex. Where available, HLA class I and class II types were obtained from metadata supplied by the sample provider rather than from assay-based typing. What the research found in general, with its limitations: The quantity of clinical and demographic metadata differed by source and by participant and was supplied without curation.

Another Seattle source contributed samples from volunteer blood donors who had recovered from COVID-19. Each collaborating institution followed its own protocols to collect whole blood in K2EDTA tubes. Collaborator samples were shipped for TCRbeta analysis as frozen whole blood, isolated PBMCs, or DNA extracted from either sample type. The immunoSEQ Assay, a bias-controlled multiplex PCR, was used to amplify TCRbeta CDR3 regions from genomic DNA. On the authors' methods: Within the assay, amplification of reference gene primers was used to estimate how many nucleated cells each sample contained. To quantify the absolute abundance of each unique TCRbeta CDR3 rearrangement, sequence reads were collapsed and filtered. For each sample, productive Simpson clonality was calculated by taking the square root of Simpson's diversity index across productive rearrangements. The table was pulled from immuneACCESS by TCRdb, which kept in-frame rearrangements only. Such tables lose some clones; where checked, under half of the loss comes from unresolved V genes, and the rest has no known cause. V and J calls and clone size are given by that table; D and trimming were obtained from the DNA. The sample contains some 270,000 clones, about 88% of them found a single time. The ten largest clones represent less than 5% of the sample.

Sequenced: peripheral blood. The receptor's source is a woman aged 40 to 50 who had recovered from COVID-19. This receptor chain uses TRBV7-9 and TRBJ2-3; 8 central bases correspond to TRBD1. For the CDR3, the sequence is CASSWGTGPTDTQYF. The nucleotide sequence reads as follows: TGTGCCAGCAGCTGGGGGACAGGCCCCACAGATACGCAGTATTTT.